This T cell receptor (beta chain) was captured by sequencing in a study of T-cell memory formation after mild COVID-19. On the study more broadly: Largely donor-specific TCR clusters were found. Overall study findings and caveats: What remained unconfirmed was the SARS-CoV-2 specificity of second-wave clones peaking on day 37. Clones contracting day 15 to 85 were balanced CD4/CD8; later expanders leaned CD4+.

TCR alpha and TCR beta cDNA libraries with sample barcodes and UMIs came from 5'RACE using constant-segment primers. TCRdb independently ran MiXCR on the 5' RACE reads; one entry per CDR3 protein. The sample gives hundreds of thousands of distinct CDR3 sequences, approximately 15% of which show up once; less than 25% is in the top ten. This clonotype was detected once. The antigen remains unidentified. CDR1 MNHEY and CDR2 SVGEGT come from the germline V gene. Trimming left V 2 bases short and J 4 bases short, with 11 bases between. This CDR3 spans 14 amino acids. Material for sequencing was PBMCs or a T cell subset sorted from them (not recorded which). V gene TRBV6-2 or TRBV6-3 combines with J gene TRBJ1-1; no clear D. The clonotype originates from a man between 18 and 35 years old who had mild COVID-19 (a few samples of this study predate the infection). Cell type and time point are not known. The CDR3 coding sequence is TGTGCCAGCAGTTACGCGGCGGTTAGCACTGAAGCTTTCTTT. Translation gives CASSYAAVSTEAFF.